Listed below are T cell receptor beta chains from one sample, sequenced in a study of blood T cell repertoires in COVID-19. Data came from immunoSEQ multiplex PCR; TCRdb stores just in-frame clones and leaves some out. The sample includes almost 200,000 clones, about 90% of them seen just once. Sequencing used peripheral blood. The source is a woman aged 65 to 85 with acute or convalescent COVID-19. Each CDR3 is given with its conserved first and last residue. A D gene is named only where the DNA matches it firmly. Some rows have no size entry. The others give once, few or many, or a class for an expanded clone.

once,TRBD2,TRBJ2-2,TRBV5-4,CASGGTRSGTGELFF,TGTGCCAGCGGGGGGACTAGGTCGGGAACCGGGGAGCTGTTTTTT
.,.,TRBJ1-1,TRBV5-1,CASSLGAGVNTEAFF,TGCGCCAGCAGCTTGGGAGCAGGGGTGAACACTGAAGCTTTCTTT
.,TRBD1,TRBJ2-1,TRBV27,CASTRDRAYNEQFF,TGTGCCAGCACCCGGGACAGGGCTTACAATGAGCAGTTCTTC
few,TRBD2,TRBJ2-1,TRBV10-2,CASSSGLAGGRNEQFF,TGCGCCAGCAGCTCCGGACTAGCGGGGGGGCGAAATGAGCAGTTCTTC
.,.,TRBJ2-7,TRBV4-2,CASSQSSGTSYEQYF,TGTGCCAGCAGCCAGAGTAGCGGAACCTCCTACGAGCAGTACTTC
.,TRBD1,TRBJ1-5,TRBV11-2,CASSFDRGHQPQHF,TGTGCCAGCAGCTTCGACAGGGGGCATCAGCCCCAGCATTTT
.,.,TRBJ1-3,TRBV11-3,CASSFVSGYGNTIYF,TGTGCCAGCAGCTTTGTATCCGGGTACGGAAACACCATATATTTT
.,TRBD1,TRBJ1-1,TRBV25-1,CASSNAWAGGTEAFF,TGTGCCAGCAGCAACGCCTGGGCAGGGGGCACTGAAGCTTTCTTT
.,.,TRBJ2-1,TRBV9,CASSVGALGGGNEQFF,TGTGCCAGCAGCGTCGGGGCCTTGGGAGGGGGCAATGAGCAGTTCTTC
.,.,TRBJ2-7,TRBV6-5,CASSSLGAAYEQYF,TGTGCCAGCAGTTCCTTGGGGGCGGCCTACGAGCAGTACTTC
.,.,TRBJ2-2,TRBV12-3/TRBV12-4,CASSITSPGELFF,TGTGCCAGCAGCATCACTAGCCCCGGGGAGCTGTTTTTT
.,TRBD1,TRBJ1-2,TRBV18,CASSPDRGHIGYTF,TGTGCCAGCTCACCAGACAGGGGGCATATTGGCTACACCTTC
.,.,TRBJ1-6,TRBV6-6,CASRGAARSYNSPLHF,TGTGCCAGCAGGGGGGCTGCCCGCTCCTATAATTCACCCCTCCACTTT
.,.,TRBJ1-2,TRBV14,CASSQDQGGRGSGYTF,TGTGCCAGCAGCCAAGATCAAGGAGGCAGGGGATCTGGCTACACCTTC
.,TRBD1,TRBJ2-5,TRBV6-6,CASSPGQGASVEETQYF,TGTGCCAGCAGTCCCGGACAGGGGGCCTCGGTTGAAGAGACCCAGTACTTC